The 6 T cell receptor beta chains below all came from one sample that was sequenced in a study of cytomegalovirus exposure and HLA in healthy donors. Vbeta (60) and Jbeta (13) primers were used in the PCR. Sequenced by immunoSEQ multiplex PCR; TCRdb stores in-frame clones only, minus some. The sample includes some 130,000 clones, 75% of them seen just once. Sequencing was done on a sample of PBMCs. The source is a man in his thirties or forties in good health and CMV-seronegative.

In its sample, this clone was seen once. The CDR3 nucleotides are TGTGCCAGCAGCTTAGGATTGGGGACTTATGACTACAATGAGCAGTTCTTC. Translating it yields CASSLGLGTYDYNEQFF. This chain connects TRBV7-9 to TRBJ2-1, with D possibly matching TRBD2 (6 bases). Per the germline V gene, CDR1 is SEHNR and CDR2 is FQNEAQ (reference sequence). With 1 base removed from V and 3 bases from J, the gap between germline ends came to 16 bases. CDR3 size: 17 residues.

This clone was counted a few times. The chain has TRBV5-1 and TRBJ1-1, with D unresolved. CDR1 and CDR2 (germline): SGHRS, YFSETQ. Trimming pared 1 base from V and 0 bases from J, leaving 7 bases between. This CDR3 contains 14 residues. Here the CDR3 reads CASSLFGLNTEAFF. In DNA form, the CDR3 reads TGCGCCAGCAGCTTGTTTGGCTTGAACACTGAAGCTTTCTTT.

CDR3 loop: CASSGPGLAGTYEQYF. CDR3 DNA: TGCGCCAGCAGCGGTCCGGGACTAGCGGGAACCTACGAGCAGTACTTC. V is TRBV5-1 and J is TRBJ2-5; TRBD2 agrees at 13 bases. The DNA end is more similar to TRBJ2-7, so the J call may be wrong. CDR3 length equals 16 residues. The germline V gene has CDR1 SGHRS and CDR2 YFSETQ.

The table lists this clone with a few counts. The chain uses TRBV4-1 and TRBJ1-4; 7 nucleotides line up with TRBD1. V shed 1 base, J shed 4 bases, and the junction held 6 bases outside the gene matches. Per the germline V gene, CDR1 is MGHRA and CDR2 is YSYEKL. The CDR3 spans 16 residues. DNA for the CDR3: TGCGCCAGCAGCCAAGTACAGGGGAATTATAATGAAAAACTGTTTTTT. Translated, it gives CASSQVQGNYNEKLFF.

The chain recombines TRBV4-2 with TRBJ1-2; D perhaps matches TRBD1 (5 bases). The CDR3 is made up of 16 amino acids. Trimming removed 1 base from V and 1 base from J, with 13 bases in between. CDR1 and CDR2 (germline): LGHNA, YNFKEQ. The CDR3 DNA is TGTGCCAGCAGCCAAGGAGTGATGGGGGGTAACTATGGCTACACCTTC. It specifies CASSQGVMGGNYGYTF.

This clone was recorded a few times. CDR3 amino acids: CASSWDRGDSTDTQYF. The DNA for the CDR3 is TGTGCCAGCAGCTGGGACAGGGGTGACTCCACAGATACGCAGTATTTT. The V and J genes are TRBV6-6 and TRBJ2-3; 10 bases map to TRBD1. Germline V gene data show CDR1 as MNHNY and CDR2 as SVGAGI (reference sequence). Trimming removed 6 bases from V and 2 bases from J; junction bases left unmatched: 8. This CDR3 is built from 16 residues.